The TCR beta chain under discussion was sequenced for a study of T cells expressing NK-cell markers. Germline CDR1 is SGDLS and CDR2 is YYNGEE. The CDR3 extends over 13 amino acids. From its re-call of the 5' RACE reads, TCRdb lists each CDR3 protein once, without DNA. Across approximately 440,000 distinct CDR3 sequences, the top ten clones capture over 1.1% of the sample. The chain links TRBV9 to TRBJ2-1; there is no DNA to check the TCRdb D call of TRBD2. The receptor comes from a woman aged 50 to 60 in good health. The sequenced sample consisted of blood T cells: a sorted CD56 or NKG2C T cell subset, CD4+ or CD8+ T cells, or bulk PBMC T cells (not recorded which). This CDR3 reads CASSGRAYNEQFF.